Following are 30 T cell receptor beta chains from one sample sequenced in a study of shared clonotypes between healthy human individuals. Sequenced by immunoSEQ multiplex PCR; TCRdb stores in-frame clones only, minus some. In the table there are over 2 million clones, 95% of which are singletons. Sequences were obtained from naive CD4+ T cells sorted from blood. Subset noted: CD45RA+ positively selected. The receptors here all came from a man in his late teens or twenties in good health.

The chain employs TRBV5-1 and TRBJ1-6, with D uncertain. This CDR3 contains 17 residues. V lost 1 base to trimming and J lost 5 bases, with 16 bases between them. Germline V gene sequence: CDR1 SGHRS, CDR2 YFSETQ. CDR3 in DNA: TGCGCCAGCAGCTTGACTGGGTCGCTCCCTAATAATTCACCCCTCCACTTT. Its protein is CASSLTGSLPNNSPLHF.

This chain links TRBV10-3 with TRBJ1-2; no clear D gene. This CDR3 spans 13 amino acids. Trimming took off 7 bases at V and 8 bases at J, with 17 bases between the two ends. Germline V gene sequence: CDR1 ENHRY, CDR2 SYGVKD. The CDR3 nucleotides are TGTGCCATCACCGGTGGGTTGGGGATCGGCTACACCTTC. Translation: CAITGGLGIGYTF.

The chain recombines TRBV5-4 with TRBJ2-5, with D maybe TRBD2 (6 bases). Trimming stripped 0 bases from V and 4 bases from J, with 10 bases between. The CDR3 contains 14 residues. Germline V lookup: CDR1 SGHNT, CDR2 YYREEE (reference sequence). The CDR3 sequence: CASSLEGGRETQYF. The CDR3 nucleotides read TGTGCCAGCAGCTTGGAAGGAGGGCGAGAGACCCAGTACTTC.

Points on this clone: Other DNA sequences from this sample encode an identical CDR3 as well. The genes are TRBV6-5 and TRBJ2-1; D unclear. V was trimmed by 4 bases and J by 8 bases, leaving 9 bases between them. This CDR3 contains 12 residues. Germline V CDR1 and CDR2: MNHEY, SVGAGI. For the CDR3, the DNA is TGTGCCAGCAGTTCCACGGGTGATGAGCAGTTCTTC. Translation gives CASSSTGDEQFF.

The V call is TRBV2, the J call TRBJ2-5; tentative D call: TRBD1 (5 bases). Germline V lookup: CDR1 SNHLY, CDR2 FYNNEI. V dropped 6 bases and J dropped 13 bases, with 18 bases sitting between them. The CDR3 runs 12 residues. CDR3: CASSHWRMGPYF. The CDR3, as DNA: TGTGCCAGCAGCCATTGGCGTATGGGGCCGTACTTC.

The CDR3 DNA is TGTGCCAGCAGTTTTTCGGCGGGACAGGGGACTTCCTCTTATGGCTACACCTTC. This encodes CASSFSAGQGTSSYGYTF. This sequence joins TRBV28 and TRBJ1-2, with 10 bases identical to TRBD1. The CDR3 covers 18 residues. Germline CDR1 reads MDHEN; CDR2 reads SYDVKM. Trimming cost V 3 bases and J 5 bases; bases outside gene matches: 15.

The chain employs TRBV9 and TRBJ2-2, with TRBD1 matching 7 bases. The CDR3 has 17 residues. J was trimmed by 4 bases and V by 4 bases; bases with no gene match: 13. The germline V gene encodes CDR1 SGDLS and CDR2 YYNGEE. CDR3 sequence (DNA): TGTGCCAGCAGCTCTCGAGGCAGGGGGAATGGCACCGGGGAGCTGTTTTTT. This codes for CASSSRGRGNGTGELFF. Based on the CDR3 plus reference TRBV9 and TRBJ2-2, the full variable domain is DSGVTQTPKHLITATGQRVTLRCSPRSGDLSVYWYQQSLDQGLQFLIQYYNGEERAKGNILERFSAQQFPDLHSELNLSSLELGDSALYFCASSSRGRGNGTGELFFGEGSRLTVL.

Concerning this clone itself: The sample carries other DNA sequences with the same CDR3. The chain uses TRBV6-5 and TRBJ1-1; D possibly corresponds to TRBD1 (5 bases). The CDR3 runs to 13 residues. Germline lookup yields CDR1 MNHEY and CDR2 SVGAGI. Trimming removed 3 bases from V and 1 base from J, with 6 bases in between. This chain's CDR3 is CASSYQGNTEAFF. CDR3 bases: TGTGCCAGCAGTTATCAGGGGAACACTGAAGCTTTCTTT.

The CDR3 DNA reads as TGTGCCAGTAGTATACAGGGGGGTGCCCCCTACGAGCAGTACTTC. It translates to CASSIQGGAPYEQYF. This chain uses TRBV19 with TRBJ2-7; tentative D call: TRBD1 (7 bases). With 2 bases removed from V and 2 bases from J, the gap between germline ends came to 13 bases. There are 15 residues in the CDR3. Germline CDR1 is LNHDA and CDR2 is SQIVND (reference sequence).

V gene TRBV5-4 combines with J gene TRBJ1-2, with no clear D. The CDR3 is 13 residues long. CDR1 SGHNT and CDR2 YYREEE come from the germline V gene (reference sequence). V was clipped by 4 bases and J by 1 base, with 8 bases between them. The CDR3 nucleotides are TGTGCCAGCAGCCCACAGAATAACTATGGCTACACCTTC. Protein product: CASSPQNNYGYTF.

This sequence joins TRBV11-1 and TRBJ2-1, with TRBD1 matching over 8 bases. The CDR3 totals 13 residues. CDR1 and CDR2 from the germline V gene are SGHAT and FQDESV (reference sequence). V was clipped by 5 bases and J by 6 bases; unmatched bases: 3. Written as DNA, the CDR3 is TGTGCCAGCAGCCCTGACAGGGGCAATGAGCAGTTCTTC. As protein: CASSPDRGNEQFF.

This chain connects TRBV11-2 to TRBJ2-7, with 8 bases aligning to TRBD1. Germline V gives CDR1 SGHAT, CDR2 FQNNGV. CDR3 length: 15 residues. The ends lost 6 bases at V and 5 bases at J; junction bases unmatched: 12. Written as DNA, the CDR3 is TGTGCCAGCAGTACCGGACAGGGTACGTTCAACGAGCAGTACTTC. This encodes CASSTGQGTFNEQYF.

The chain carries TRBV28 and TRBJ2-3, with 8 bases aligning to TRBD1. Germline loops: CDR1 MDHEN, CDR2 SYDVKM. CDR3 length: 15 residues. The V and J ends lost 5 bases and 1 base, in that order; junction bases with no gene match: 5. The CDR3 loop reads CASSLPGQGTDTQYF. The CDR3 DNA sequence: TGTGCCAGCAGTCTTCCGGGACAGGGCACAGATACGCAGTATTTT.

The CDR3 bases are TGTGCCAGCAGTGTGGAGGAAGCCGGGGAGCTGTTTTTT. As protein: CASSVEEAGELFF. This rearrangement joins TRBV6-4 to TRBJ2-2; tentative D call: TRBD2 (5 bases). V lost 4 bases and J 6 bases, leaving 9 bases between the germline ends. Germline V gene lookup returns CDR1 MRHNA and CDR2 SNTAGT. The CDR3 spans 13 residues.

V is TRBV6-1 and J is TRBJ1-1; possibly TRBD1 for D (6 bases). This CDR3 comprises 14 residues. The V and J ends lost 7 bases and 0 bases respectively, with 12 bases between them. Looked up from germline, CDR1 is MNHNS and CDR2 is SASEGT. CDR3 DNA sequence: TGTGCCAGCAAGTCAGGGGCCATGAACACTGAAGCTTTCTTT. As protein: CASKSGAMNTEAFF.

As to this clone: Within the sample, other DNA sequences also encode this same CDR3. J is TRBJ1-2 and V is TRBV6-5, with 9 bases fitting TRBD1. This CDR3 region has 14 residues. Germline CDR1 is MNHEY and CDR2 is SVGAGI. Trimming cost V 4 bases and J 2 bases; bases outside gene matches: 2. As DNA, the CDR3 is TGTGCCAGCAGTTCCGGACAGGGGAACTATGGCTACACCTTC. It encodes CASSSGQGNYGYTF.

Remarks on this clone: The identical CDR3 is also encoded by other nucleotide sequences in the sample. V and J are TRBV6-5 and TRBJ1-3; D gene ambiguous. Trimming cost V 0 bases and J 1 base, with 4 bases left between them. Germline values: CDR1 MNHEY, CDR2 SVGAGI. This CDR3 is built from 14 residues. The CDR3 loop reads CASSYSGSGNTIYF. CDR3 nucleotide sequence: TGTGCCAGCAGTTACTCGGGGTCTGGAAACACCATATATTTT.

CDR3 protein: CASSSWAASGANVLTF. The CDR3 DNA follows: TGTGCCAGCAGCTCCTGGGCGGCCTCTGGGGCCAACGTCCTGACTTTC. The gene calls are TRBV11-2 and TRBJ2-6; D is undetermined. V lost 4 bases and J lost 0, with 10 bases in between. There are 16 residues in the CDR3. The germline V gene has CDR1 SGHAT and CDR2 FQNNGV.

The V gene is TRBV7-6, the J gene TRBJ2-7, with a tentative D call TRBD1 (6 bases). Germline V lookup: CDR1 SGHVS, CDR2 FNYEAQ. The ends were cut back, 1 base at V and 3 bases at J, with 16 bases in the middle. The CDR3 extends over 16 amino acids. The CDR3 sequence is CASSLGGQDLLYEQYF. For the CDR3, the DNA is TGTGCCAGCAGCTTAGGGGGGCAAGATTTGCTCTACGAGCAGTACTTC. The full variable domain, with the rest looked up from reference TRBV7-6 and TRBJ2-7, is GAGVSQSPRYKVTKRGQDVALRCDPISGHVSLYWYRQALGQGPEFLTYFNYEAQQDKSGLPNDRFSAERPEGSISTLTIQRTEQRDSAMYRCASSLGGQDLLYEQYFGPGTRLTVT.

A remark on this clone: Other DNA sequences within the sample encode an identical CDR3. The chain is built from TRBV14 and TRBJ2-7; no definite D call. Trimming left V 2 bases short and J 0 bases short, with 2 bases between. This CDR3 is built from 12 residues. CDR1 and CDR2 from the germline V gene are SGHDN and FVKESK. Here the CDR3 reads CASSQTSYEQYF. The CDR3 nucleotides are TGTGCCAGCAGCCAAACCTCCTACGAGCAGTACTTC.

This clone was counted once. The J gene is TRBJ1-3, the V gene TRBV4-3; 9 positions agree with TRBD1. Germline trimming cut 3 bases from V and 0 bases from J; bases unmatched to any gene: 0. Germline V gene sequence: CDR1 LGHNA, CDR2 YSLEER. The CDR3 spans 15 residues. DNA of the CDR3: TGCGCCAGCAGCCAGACAGGGGGCTCTGGAAACACCATATATTTT. Protein sequence: CASSQTGGSGNTIYF.

This sequence joins TRBV5-1 and TRBJ2-2, with 11 bases fitting TRBD2. After removal of 1 base from V and 6 bases from J, the junction contained 2 bases not matched to a gene. Germline lookup yields CDR1 SGHRS and CDR2 YFSETQ. The CDR3 covers 15 residues. The CDR3 coding sequence is TGCGCCAGCAGCTTGATAGCGGGGGGGCCCGGGGAGCTGTTTTTT. It encodes CASSLIAGGPGELFF.

The rearrangement links TRBV6-1 to TRBJ2-3; 8 bases agree with TRBD1. V lost 5 bases, J lost 3 bases, and 4 bases stayed unmatched. Germline V lookup: CDR1 MNHNS, CDR2 SASEGT. The CDR3 contains 14 residues. CDR3 protein: CASSTRQGTDTQYF. The CDR3 DNA reads as TGTGCCAGCAGTACTCGACAGGGGACAGATACGCAGTATTTT.

For this clone: The sample holds other DNA sequences that translate to the same CDR3. The J gene is TRBJ2-5, the V gene TRBV5-8; D is undetermined. The V end was cut by 1 base, the J end by 4 bases, with 2 bases between. CDR3 size: 11 residues. Germline V gene lookup returns CDR1 SGHTS and CDR2 YDEGEE. CDR3 protein: CASSLTETQYF. The CDR3 coding sequence is TGTGCCAGCAGCTTGACAGAGACCCAGTACTTC.

The J gene is TRBJ2-7, the V gene TRBV13; 9 positions match TRBD1. The CDR3 has 15 residues. Germline CDR1 is PRHDT and CDR2 is FYEKMQ (reference sequence). V dropped 3 bases and J dropped 6; count of bases not matched to a gene: 9. CDR3 coding DNA: TGTGCCAGCAGCTTTAACACCGGGACAGGGTTCGAGCAGTACTTC. Protein: CASSFNTGTGFEQYF.

CDR3 residues: CASSAGPQESYEQYF. CDR3 nucleotides: TGTGCCAGCAGCGCCGGGCCTCAAGAATCCTACGAGCAGTACTTC. The V call is TRBV5-6, the J call TRBJ2-7; no reliable D call. Trimming stripped 4 bases from V and 1 base from J, with 15 bases between. The length of the CDR3 is 15 residues. The germline CDR1 and CDR2 sequences are SGHDT and YYEEEE.

This chain connects TRBV11-2 to TRBJ2-7; unclear D gene. The V end was cut by 5 bases, the J end by 2 bases, with 13 bases between. Per germline, CDR1 SGHAT and CDR2 FQNNGV. CDR3 length equals 14 residues. CDR3 sequence reads: CASSARQAAYEQYF. CDR3 coding DNA: TGTGCCAGCAGCGCTCGTCAGGCAGCCTACGAGCAGTACTTC.

The chain combines TRBV10-1 with TRBJ2-3; the D is unclear. Germline assignment: CDR1 WNHNN and CDR2 SYGVQD (reference sequence). Trimming removed 6 bases at V and 0 bases at J, with 10 bases between. This CDR3 is 14 amino acids long. CDR3 nucleotides: TGCGCCAGCAGCTCACGGACCAGCACAGATACGCAGTATTTT. Its protein product is CASSSRTSTDTQYF.

A remark on this clone: In the same sample, other DNA sequences code for this CDR3. This sequence joins TRBV18 and TRBJ2-7; 11 nucleotides line up with TRBD2. The J segment lost 2 bases and the V segment lost 3 bases, leaving 3 bases of the junction unmatched. Germline CDR1 and CDR2: KGHSH and LQKENI. The CDR3 spans 15 residues. CDR3 residues: CASSPTSGGTYEQYF. The DNA for the CDR3 is TGTGCCAGCTCACCCACTAGCGGGGGCACCTACGAGCAGTACTTC.

CDR3 loop: CSVPGTGTRDTQYF. CDR3 nucleotides: TGCAGCGTTCCCGGGACAGGGACGCGAGATACGCAGTATTTT. This chain links TRBV29-1 with TRBJ2-3; 9 nucleotides agree with TRBD1. This CDR3 region has 14 residues. Germline CDR1 is SQVTM and CDR2 is ANQGSEA. V lost 5 bases, J lost 5 bases, and 8 bases stayed unmatched.